The 6 T cell receptor beta chains listed next were all sequenced from one sample in a study of T cell changes during pregnancy in multiple sclerosis (dated by TCRdb to between 2018 and 2021). Library prep was done by the immunoSEQ multiplex PCR assay. This is the immuneACCESS table as TCRdb keeps it, with only in-frame sequences that have V and J called. A part of the clones is gone; compared with another copy, unresolved V genes explain less than half, and the rest is unexplained. The sample contains around 57,000 clones, more than 80% of them found a single time. Jointly, the top ten make up almost 0.9% of the sample. This sample comprised peripheral blood, obtained in the first trimester of pregnancy. The origin of the receptors is a female donor in good health, enrolled as a control in a pregnancy study.

This chain links TRBV2 with TRBJ2-2; 7 bases align to TRBD2. Germline CDR1 and CDR2: SNHLY and FYNNEI. The CDR3 covers 14 residues. Germline trimming cut 7 bases from V and 5 bases from J; bases unmatched to any gene: 7. The CDR3 DNA is TGTGCCAGCACCGGGGGAGGGAAGACCGGGGAGCTGTTTTTT. It translates to CASTGGGKTGELFF.

J is TRBJ1-2 and V is TRBV18; 11 positions match TRBD1. V lost 2 bases, J lost 8 bases, and 4 bases stayed unmatched. Germline assignment: CDR1 KGHSH and CDR2 LQKENI. The CDR3 extends over 14 amino acids. The CDR3 coding sequence is TGTGCCAGCTCACCAGGACAGGGGGCGAGCGGCTACACCTTC. Its translation: CASSPGQGASGYTF.

The chain carries TRBV19 and TRBJ2-1; TRBD2 is a possible D gene (6 bases). V shed 8 bases and J shed 8 bases, with 22 bases lying between them. This CDR3 is built from 15 residues. The germline CDR1 and CDR2 sequences are LNHDA and SQIVND (reference sequence). The CDR3: CASGLRNRDSYEQFF. CDR3 nucleotides: TGTGCCAGTGGACTAAGAAATCGGGACTCCTATGAGCAGTTCTTC. Supplemented by reference TRBV19 and TRBJ2-1, the full variable domain reads DGGITQSPKYLFRKEGQNVTLSCEQNLNHDAMYWYRQDPGQGLRLIYYSQIVNDFQKGDIAEGYSVSREKKESFPLTVTSAQKNPTAFYLCASGLRNRDSYEQFFGPGTRLTVL.

V gene TRBV4-3 combines with J gene TRBJ2-7; D perhaps matches TRBD2 (6 bases). The CDR3 extends over 15 amino acids. Germline CDR1 LGHNA, CDR2 YSLEER. Trimming took off 1 base at V and 0 bases at J, with 10 bases between the two ends. DNA for the CDR3: TGCGCCAGCAGCCAAGGGGAGGACGGCTCCTACGAGCAGTACTTC. This encodes CASSQGEDGSYEQYF.

This chain links TRBV14 with TRBJ2-7; TRBD1 aligns across 9 bases. Trimming took 1 base from V and 5 from J; bases not matched to a gene: 6. This CDR3 comprises 15 residues. Germline CDR1 and CDR2: SGHDN and FVKESK. This CDR3 is CASSQAGTGSHEQYF. The CDR3 DNA is TGTGCCAGCAGCCAAGCCGGGACAGGGAGCCACGAGCAGTACTTC.

The chain employs TRBV4-1 and TRBJ2-2; D is unresolved. From germline, CDR1 is MGHRA and CDR2 YSYEKL. Trimming left V 4 bases short and J 6 bases short, with 9 bases between. This CDR3 is 13 amino acids long. In DNA, the CDR3 is TGCGCCAGCAGCCGCCCAGTATCCGGGGAGCTGTTTTTT. Its translation is CASSRPVSGELFF.